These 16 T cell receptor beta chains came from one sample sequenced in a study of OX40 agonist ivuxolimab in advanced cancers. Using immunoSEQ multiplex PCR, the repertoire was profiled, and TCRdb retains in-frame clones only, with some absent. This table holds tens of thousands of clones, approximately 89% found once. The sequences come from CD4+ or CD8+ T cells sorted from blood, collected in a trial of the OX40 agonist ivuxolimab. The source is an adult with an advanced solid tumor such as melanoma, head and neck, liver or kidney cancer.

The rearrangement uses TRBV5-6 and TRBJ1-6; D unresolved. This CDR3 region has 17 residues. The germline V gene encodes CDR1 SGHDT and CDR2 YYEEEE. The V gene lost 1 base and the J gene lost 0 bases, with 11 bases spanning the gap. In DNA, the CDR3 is TGTGCCAGCAGCTTGCAAGCGGGGAGCTCCTATAATTCACCCCTCCACTTT. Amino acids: CASSLQAGSSYNSPLHF.

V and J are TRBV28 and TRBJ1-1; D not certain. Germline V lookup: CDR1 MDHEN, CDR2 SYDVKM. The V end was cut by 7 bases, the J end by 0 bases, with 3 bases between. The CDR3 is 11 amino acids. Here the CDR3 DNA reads TGTGCCAGCACCCTGAACACTGAAGCTTTCTTT. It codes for CASTLNTEAFF.

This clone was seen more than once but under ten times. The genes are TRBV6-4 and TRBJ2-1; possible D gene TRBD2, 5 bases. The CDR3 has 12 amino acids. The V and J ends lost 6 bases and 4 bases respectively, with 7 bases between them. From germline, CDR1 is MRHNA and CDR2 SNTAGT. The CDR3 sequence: CASRGVYNEQFF. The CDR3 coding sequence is TGTGCCAGCAGGGGAGTTTACAATGAGCAGTTCTTC.

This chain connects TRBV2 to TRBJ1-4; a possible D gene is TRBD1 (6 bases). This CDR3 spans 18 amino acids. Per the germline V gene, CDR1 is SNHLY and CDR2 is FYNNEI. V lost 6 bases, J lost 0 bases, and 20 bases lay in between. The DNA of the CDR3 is TGTGCCAGCAGCGAAACCGGGACACTACTAGCAACTAATGAAAAACTGTTTTTT. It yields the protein CASSETGTLLATNEKLFF.

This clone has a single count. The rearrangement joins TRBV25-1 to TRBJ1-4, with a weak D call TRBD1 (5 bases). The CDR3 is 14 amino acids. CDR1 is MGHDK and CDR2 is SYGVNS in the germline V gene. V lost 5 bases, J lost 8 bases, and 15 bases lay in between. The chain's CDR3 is CASSHRSFWEKLFF. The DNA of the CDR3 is TGTGCCAGCAGTCACAGGAGTTTTTGGGAAAAACTGTTTTTT.

The CDR3, as DNA: TGTGCCAGCAGTGAATTGGGACTAGCAGGCATTGGAGGATACAATGAGCAGTTCTTC. Translated, it gives CASSELGLAGIGGYNEQFF. The rearrangement uses TRBV2 and TRBJ2-1, with 9 bases lining up with TRBD2. Looked up from germline, CDR1 is SNHLY and CDR2 is FYNNEI. CDR3 length equals 19 residues. The trim removed 2 bases at V and 4 bases at J, leaving 15 bases unmatched. Variable domain in full (rest from reference TRBV2 and TRBJ2-1): EPEVTQTPSHQVTQMGQEVILRCVPISNHLYFYWYRQILGQKVEFLVSFYNNEISEKSEIFDDQFSVERPDGSNFTLKIRSTKLEDSAMYFCASSELGLAGIGGYNEQFFGPGTRLTVL.

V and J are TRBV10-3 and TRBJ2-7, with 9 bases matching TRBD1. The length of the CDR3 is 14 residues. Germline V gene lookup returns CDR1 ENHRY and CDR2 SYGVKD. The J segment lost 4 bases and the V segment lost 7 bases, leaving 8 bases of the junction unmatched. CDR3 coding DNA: TGTGCCATCACCGCGGACAGGGGTGCGTACGAGCAGTACTTC. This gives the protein CAITADRGAYEQYF.

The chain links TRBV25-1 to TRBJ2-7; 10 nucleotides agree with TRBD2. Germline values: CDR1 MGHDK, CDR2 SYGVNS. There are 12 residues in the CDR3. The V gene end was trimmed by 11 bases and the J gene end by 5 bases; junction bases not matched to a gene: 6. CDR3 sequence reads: CAGRTSGDEQYF. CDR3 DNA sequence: TGTGCCGGAAGGACTAGCGGTGACGAGCAGTACTTC.

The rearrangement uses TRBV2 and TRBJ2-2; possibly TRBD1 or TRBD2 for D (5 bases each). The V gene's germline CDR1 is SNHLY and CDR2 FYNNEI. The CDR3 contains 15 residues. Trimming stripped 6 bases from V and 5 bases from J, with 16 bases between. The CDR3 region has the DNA TGTGCCAGCAGAGGGGATACCCGGGGTACCGGGGAGCTGTTTTTT. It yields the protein CASRGDTRGTGELFF.

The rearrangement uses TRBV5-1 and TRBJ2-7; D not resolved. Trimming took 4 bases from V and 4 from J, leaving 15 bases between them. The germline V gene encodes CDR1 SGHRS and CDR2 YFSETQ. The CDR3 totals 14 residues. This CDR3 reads CASSPQGILYEQYF. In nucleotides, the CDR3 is TGCGCCAGCAGCCCACAAGGGATCTTATACGAGCAGTACTTC.

The CDR3 reads CASRTGMGNQPQHF. The CDR3 DNA is TGTGCCAGCAGGACAGGGATGGGCAATCAGCCCCAGCATTTT. The genes are TRBV2 and TRBJ1-5; the match to TRBD1 covers 7 bases. From germline, CDR1 is SNHLY and CDR2 FYNNEI. The CDR3 has 14 amino acids. Trimming cost V 6 bases and J 2 bases; bases outside gene matches: 4.

The CDR3 DNA reads TGCGCCAGCAGCTTGCCAAACACCGGGGAGCTGTTTTTT. This encodes CASSLPNTGELFF. This chain uses TRBV5-1 with TRBJ2-2; D remains ambiguous. Germline V CDR1 and CDR2: SGHRS, YFSETQ. This CDR3 comprises 13 residues. The V end lost 1 base, the J end lost 2 bases, and 3 bases lay between the germline ends.

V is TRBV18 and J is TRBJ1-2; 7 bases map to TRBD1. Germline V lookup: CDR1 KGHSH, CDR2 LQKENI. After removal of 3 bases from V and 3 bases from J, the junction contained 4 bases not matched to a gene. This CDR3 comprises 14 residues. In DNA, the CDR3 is TGTGCCAGCTCACCGGGACAGATCTACTATGGCTACACCTTC. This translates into CASSPGQIYYGYTF.

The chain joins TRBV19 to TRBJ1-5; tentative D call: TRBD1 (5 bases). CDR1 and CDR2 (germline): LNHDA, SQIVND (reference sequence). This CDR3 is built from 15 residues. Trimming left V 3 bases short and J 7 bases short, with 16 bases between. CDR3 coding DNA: TGTGCCAGTAGTATTTCCCCCCCAGGGACCCAGCCCCAGCATTTT. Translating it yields CASSISPPGTQPQHF. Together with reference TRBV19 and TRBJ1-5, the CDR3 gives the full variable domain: DGGITQSPKYLFRKEGQNVTLSCEQNLNHDAMYWYRQDPGQGLRLIYYSQIVNDFQKGDIAEGYSVSREKKESFPLTVTSAQKNPTAFYLCASSISPPGTQPQHFGDGTRLSIL.

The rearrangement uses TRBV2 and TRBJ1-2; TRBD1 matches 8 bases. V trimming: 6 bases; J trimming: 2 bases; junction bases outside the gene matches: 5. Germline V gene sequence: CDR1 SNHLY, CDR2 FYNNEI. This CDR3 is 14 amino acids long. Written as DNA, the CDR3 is TGTGCCAGCAGGCTCTCAGGGGGCAACTATGGCTACACCTTC. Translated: CASRLSGGNYGYTF. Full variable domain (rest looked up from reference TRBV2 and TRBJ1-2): EPEVTQTPSHQVTQMGQEVILRCVPISNHLYFYWYRQILGQKVEFLVSFYNNEISEKSEIFDDQFSVERPDGSNFTLKIRSTKLEDSAMYFCASRLSGGNYGYTFGSGTRLTVV.

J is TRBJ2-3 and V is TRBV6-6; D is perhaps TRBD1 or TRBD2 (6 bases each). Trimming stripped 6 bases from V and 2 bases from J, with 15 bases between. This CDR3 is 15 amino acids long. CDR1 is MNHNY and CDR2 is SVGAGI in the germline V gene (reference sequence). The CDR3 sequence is CASREGQKLTDTQYF. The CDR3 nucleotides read TGTGCCAGCAGGGAGGGACAAAAGCTCACAGATACGCAGTATTTT.